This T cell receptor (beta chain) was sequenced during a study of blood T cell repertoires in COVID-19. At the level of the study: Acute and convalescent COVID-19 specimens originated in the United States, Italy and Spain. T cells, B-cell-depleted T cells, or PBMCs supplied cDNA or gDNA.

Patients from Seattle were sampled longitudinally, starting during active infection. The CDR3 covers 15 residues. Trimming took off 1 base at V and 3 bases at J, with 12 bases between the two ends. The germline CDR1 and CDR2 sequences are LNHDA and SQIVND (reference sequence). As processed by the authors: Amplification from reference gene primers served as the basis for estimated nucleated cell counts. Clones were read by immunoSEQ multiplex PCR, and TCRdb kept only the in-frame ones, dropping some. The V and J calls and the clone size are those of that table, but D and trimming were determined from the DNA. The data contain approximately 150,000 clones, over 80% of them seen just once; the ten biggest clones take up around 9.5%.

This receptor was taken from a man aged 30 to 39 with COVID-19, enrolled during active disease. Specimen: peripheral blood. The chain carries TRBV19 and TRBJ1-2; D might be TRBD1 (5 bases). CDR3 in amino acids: CASSIGHLGDYGYTF. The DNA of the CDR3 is TGTGCCAGTAGTATAGGACATCTAGGGGACTATGGCTACACCTTC.